The 4 T cell receptor beta chains below were found in one sample sequenced in a study of CD8 T cells in ankylosing spondylitis. MiXCR was run by TCRdb on the 5' RACE reads, yielding one entry per CDR3 protein. The table shows around 210,000 distinct CDR3 sequences, with roughly 8.2% occurring only once. Sequenced material: blood, either unsorted or a sorted T cell fraction (not recorded which). All receptors come from a female donor with ankylosing spondylitis or in good health (not recorded which).

This clonotype was seen only a few times. CDR3 loop: CASSTAGQGASEQYF. The DNA of the CDR3 is TGTGCCAGCAGCACCGCAGGACAGGGGGCGAGCGAGCAGTACTTC. V gene TRBV12-3 or TRBV12-4 combines with J gene TRBJ2-7, with 11 bases aligning to TRBD1. J lost 6 bases, V lost 6 bases, and 10 bases had no gene match. The CDR3 covers 15 residues.

The table lists this clonotype with many counts. The chain uses TRBV11-3 and TRBJ1-1; D uncertain. The ends were cut back, 5 bases at V and 3 bases at J, with 16 bases in the middle. CDR3 size: 15 residues. CDR1 and CDR2 (germline): SGHNT, YENEEA. The CDR3 bases are TGTGCCAGCAGCCCGAGACCGGGAGGAGACACTGAAGCTTTCTTT. It codes for CASSPRPGGDTEAFF.

The table lists this clonotype with many counts. The rearrangement uses TRBV29-1 and TRBJ2-1; 7 bases match TRBD2. Germline lookup yields CDR1 SQVTM and CDR2 ANQGSEA. The CDR3 is made up of 15 amino acids. V gave up 7 bases and J gave up 4 bases; unmatched junction bases: 13. The CDR3, as DNA: TGCAGCGCGACCCCGAGACTAGCTGGATACAATGAGCAGTTCTTC. This gives the protein CSATPRLAGYNEQFF.

This clonotype occurred many times. The chain links TRBV7-2 to TRBJ2-1; TRBD2 matches at 8 bases. The CDR3 is 15 amino acids. The V and J ends lost 3 bases and 3 bases, in that order; junction bases with no gene match: 4. Germline V CDR1 and CDR2: SGHTA, FQGNSA. The CDR3: CASSLGLGFYNEQFF. CDR3 coding DNA: TGTGCCAGCAGCTTGGGACTAGGTTTCTACAATGAGCAGTTCTTC.